These 2 T cell receptor beta chains share one sample of origin, sequenced in a study of T cells in Graves' hyperthyroidism and ophthalmopathy. TCR beta CDR3 region amplification was performed from RNA transcripts. The study used the HTBI primer set for a first-round RT-PCR of the TCR CDR3. TCRdb ran MiXCR on the multiplex PCR reads and lists one entry per CDR3 protein. The table includes around 700,000 distinct CDR3 sequences, over 15% detected once. Sequenced material: blood. These receptors came from a woman between 50 and 59 years old with Graves' hyperthyroidism that later progressed to Graves' ophthalmopathy.

The CDR3 coding sequence is TGCAGCGTTGGGGAGGGGGCCGAGTACGAGCAGTACTTC. Translation gives CSVGEGAEYEQYF. V gene TRBV29-1 combines with J gene TRBJ2-7, with D perhaps TRBD1 or TRBD2 (7 bases each). This CDR3 is built from 13 residues. Germline values: CDR1 SQVTM, CDR2 ANQGSEA. V was trimmed by 4 bases and J by 4 bases, leaving 14 bases between them.

This clonotype was counted many times. The rearrangement uses TRBV3-1 and TRBJ1-1; unclear D gene. This CDR3 is 12 amino acids long. Trimming cost V 1 base and J 7 bases, with 7 bases left between them. The germline CDR1 and CDR2 sequences are LGHDT and YNNKEL (reference sequence). CDR3: CASSQAGIEAFF. CDR3 coding DNA: TGTGCCAGCAGCCAAGCGGGAATTGAAGCTTTCTTT.